This T cell receptor (beta chain) was identified in a study of glioma-infiltrating T cells after dendritic cell vaccination. Study-wide background: The vaccine used monocyte-derived dendritic cells pulsed overnight with autologous tumor lysate.

Turning to this clone: An end of the junction does not agree with germline; a read error may underlie this. The same CDR3 can be traced to other DNA sequences in this sample.

The time point is: after dendritic cell vaccination, including at tumor progression/relapse. All glioblastoma patients lacked an isocitrate dehydrogenase mutation. TCRdb keeps only in-frame clones here, not all; method: immunoSEQ multiplex PCR. Here the sample spans more than 85,000 clones, 90% being singletons. The CDR3 extends over 14 amino acids. In germline, CDR1 is MGHDK, CDR2 SYGVNS. The material was blood, obtained after dendritic cell vaccination. The gene calls are TRBV25-1 and TRBJ1-6, with 8 bases aligning to TRBD1. This clonotype was obtained from a human donor with glioblastoma. The chain's CDR3 is CASRRGQGNSPLHF. The DNA of the CDR3 is TGTGCCAGCAGGAGAGGACAGGGTAATTCCCCCCTCCACTTT.